This note documents a single T cell receptor (beta chain) sequence. Its antigen is as yet unknown. This sample is drawn from a study of cytomegalovirus exposure and HLA in healthy donors. The study, taken as a whole, reports: Reports showed the classifier diagnosing cytomegalovirus status with high specificity and sensitivity.

With 1 base removed from V and 2 bases from J, the gap between germline ends came to 9 bases. Germline V gene lookup returns CDR1 SGHNT and CDR2 YENEEA. This CDR3 has 15 residues. Assay: immunoSEQ multiplex PCR; the TCRdb copy retains only in-frame clones and omits some. In the table there are around 200,000 clones, 81% of which are singletons. The clonotype originates from a woman in her twenties or thirties in good health and CMV-seronegative. Sequencing input: PBMCs. The chain is built from TRBV11-3 and TRBJ2-1; D is ambiguous. CDR3 protein: CASSLGGGPYNEQFF. The CDR3 region has the DNA TGTGCCAGCAGCTTAGGTGGTGGGCCCTACAATGAGCAGTTCTTC.